Listed below are T cell receptor beta chains from one sample, sequenced in a study of neurological immune-mediated disorders. TCRdb reprocessed the 5' RACE reads via MiXCR and lists one record per CDR3 protein. The sample lists some 78,000 distinct CDR3 sequences, around 4.6% occurring once. Sequencing was performed on PBMCs. These receptors originate from a woman under 40 with multiple sclerosis. Each CDR3 is given without its conserved first and last residue.

v_gene | CDR3aa
TRBV10-2 | ASSPTASTDTQY
TRBV3-1 | ASSQGAGFTEAF
TRBV3-1 | ASSQAGGQY
TRBV24-1 | ATSDSKETGRETQY
TRBV12-3/TRBV12-4 | ASNYRGNTGELF
TRBV20-1 | SARPGGIHTEAF
TRBV20-1 | SASGPGLAGGEVSYNEQF
TRBV12-3/TRBV12-4 | ASGRVGQTYPY
TRBV5-1 | ASSLAGQSRYNEQF
TRBV20-1 | SARDRTGPGNTIY
TRBV5-4 | ASSLDGNQPQH
TRBV4-1 | ASSQDQGKAGALHNEQF
TRBV24-1 | ATSTYNEQF
TRBV5-1 | DSSAQYNEQF
TRBV29-1 | SGTGAPNEKLF
TRBV5-1 | ASSLASSTDTQY
TRBV20-1 | SARGGEGREEQY
TRBV12-3/TRBV12-4 | ASSSGGYGYT